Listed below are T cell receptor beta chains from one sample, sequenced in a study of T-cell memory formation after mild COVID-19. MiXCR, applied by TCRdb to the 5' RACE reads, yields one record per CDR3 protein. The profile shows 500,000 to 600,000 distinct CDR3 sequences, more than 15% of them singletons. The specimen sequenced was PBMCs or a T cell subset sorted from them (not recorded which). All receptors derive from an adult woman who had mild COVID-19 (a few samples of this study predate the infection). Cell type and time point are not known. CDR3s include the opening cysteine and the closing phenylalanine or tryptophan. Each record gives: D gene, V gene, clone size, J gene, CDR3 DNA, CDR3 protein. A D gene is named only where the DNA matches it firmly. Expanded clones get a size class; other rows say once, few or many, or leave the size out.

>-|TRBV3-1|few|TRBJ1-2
TGTGCCAGCAGCGAAGTGAGTTCGGGGGGCGGTGGCTACACCTTC
CASSEVSSGGGGYTF
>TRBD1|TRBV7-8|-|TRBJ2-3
TGTGCCAGCAGCTTAGGGACAGGGTACTTAGATACGCAGTATTTT
CASSLGTGYLDTQYF
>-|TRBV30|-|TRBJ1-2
TGTGCCTGGAGTATTGGGGGCGCAGGAAATGGCTACACCTTC
CAWSIGGAGNGYTF
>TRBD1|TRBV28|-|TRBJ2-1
TGTGCCAGCAGTTTCGGGACAGGGAAGGCCAATGAGCAGTTCTTC
CASSFGTGKANEQFF
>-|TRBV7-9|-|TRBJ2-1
TGTGCCAGCAGCTATCAGATCTGGAATGAGCAGTTCTTC
CASSYQIWNEQFF
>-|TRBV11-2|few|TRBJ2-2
TGTGCCAGCAGCTTAGGAGGGGCAGGGCTTCTCGCCGGGGAGCTGTTTTTT
CASSLGGAGLLAGELFF
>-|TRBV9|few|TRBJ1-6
TGTGCCAGCAGCCCAGGGGAGGTATCACCCCTCCACTTT
CASSPGEVSPLHF
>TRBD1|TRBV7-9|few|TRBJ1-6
TGTGCCAGCAGATTGGGACAGAGCAATAATTCACCCCTCCACTTT
CASRLGQSNNSPLHF
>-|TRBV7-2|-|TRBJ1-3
TGTGCCAGCAGCTTACGACGAGGGGCTGGAAACACCATATATTTT
CASSLRRGAGNTIYF
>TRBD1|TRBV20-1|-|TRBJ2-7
TGCAGTGCCGCCGGGACAGGGGGTTCCTACGAGCAGTACTTC
CSAAGTGGSYEQYF
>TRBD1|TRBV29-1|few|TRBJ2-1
TGCAGCGTCGTGGGACAGCTTTTGAATGAGCAGTTCTTC
CSVVGQLLNEQFF
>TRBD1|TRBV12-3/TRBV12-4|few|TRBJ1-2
TGTGCCAGCAGCCGATACAGGGGACAATCGCCTGGGGGTGGCTACACCTTC
CASSRYRGQSPGGGYTF
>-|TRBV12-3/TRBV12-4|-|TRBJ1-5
TGTGCCAGCACAGTCGGGGGTAGCAATCAGCCCCAGCATTTT
CASTVGGSNQPQHF
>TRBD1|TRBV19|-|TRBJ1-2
TGTGCCAGTAGACCCGGGACAGGCCCATATGGCTACACCTTC
CASRPGTGPYGYTF
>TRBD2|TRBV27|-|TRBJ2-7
TGTGCCAGCAACCTGGGACTAGCGTTATTTAGCGAGCAGTACTTC
CASNLGLALFSEQYF
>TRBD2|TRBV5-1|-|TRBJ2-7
TGCGCCAGCAGCCACGGACTAGCGGGAGAGTCCTACGAGCAGTACTTC
CASSHGLAGESYEQYF
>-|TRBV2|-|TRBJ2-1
TGTGCCGATACCGGGACGAAGGACTACAATGAGCAGTTCTTC
CADTGTKDYNEQFF
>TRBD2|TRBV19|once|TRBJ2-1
TGTGCCAGTAGTATCGCCGGCCTGGAGGGCTGGCGGGAGCGCGATGAGCAGTTCTTC
CASSIAGLEGWRERDEQFF
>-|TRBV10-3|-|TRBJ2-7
TGTGCCACCGAGGAGAGCGGCACTCCCTACGAGCAGTACTTC
CATEESGTPYEQYF
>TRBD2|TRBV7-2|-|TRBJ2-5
TGTGCCAGCAGTTCCCCAGCGGGAGGGCAAGAGACCCAGTACTTC
CASSSPAGGQETQYF